The T cell receptor (beta chain) under discussion was sequenced for a study of blood T cell repertoires in COVID-19. Study in general: There were acute and convalescent COVID-19 samples, and they came from the United States, Italy and Spain. Sample material is recorded as cDNA or gDNA derived from T cells, B-cell-depleted T cells, or PBMCs.

CDR1 and CDR2 from the germline V gene are MGHRA and YSYEKL. V lost 1 base, J lost 4 bases, and 8 bases stayed unmatched. This CDR3 comprises 17 residues. In the source study's methods: Estimation of nucleated cell counts was performed using reference gene primer amplification. Using immunoSEQ multiplex PCR, the repertoire was profiled, and TCRdb retains in-frame clones only, with some absent. Clone size and V and J calls were adopted from that table, with D and trimming inferred from the DNA. The sample consists of about 170,000 clones, about four fifths of them appearing once. The source is a human donor with acute or convalescent COVID-19. The donor label of this sample is uncertain. This sequence joins TRBV4-1 and TRBJ2-1; 9 bases are shared with TRBD1. Specimen: peripheral blood. The CDR3 coding sequence is TGCGCCAGCAGCCAAGGACCTGGGACAGGGTCATACAATGAGCAGTTCTTC. This gives the protein CASSQGPGTGSYNEQFF.